These 28 T cell receptor beta chains originate from one sample sequenced in a study of cytotoxic CD8 clonotypes in ibrutinib-treated CLL. TCRdb's copy holds only in-frame clones and misses some; the assay was immunoSEQ multiplex PCR. The table has over 120,000 clones, 70% to 80% seen once; the top ten hold about 4.7%. The material sequenced was PBMCs, taken after 24 months of ibrutinib treatment. The receptors were sampled from a human donor with chronic lymphocytic leukemia.

J is TRBJ1-2 and V is TRBV6-6; no definite D call. The CDR3 covers 15 residues. Per germline, CDR1 MNHNY and CDR2 SVGAGI (reference sequence). Trimming pared 4 bases from V and 4 bases from J, leaving 16 bases between. For the CDR3, the DNA is TGTGCCAGCAGTTCCTTCTTGGGAGCCCTCTATGGCTACACCTTC. Amino acid sequence: CASSSFLGALYGYTF.

This clone was observed a handful of times. The rearrangement uses TRBV9 and TRBJ1-2; D possibly corresponds to TRBD1 (5 bases). This CDR3 is 11 amino acids long. V was pared by 4 bases and J by 7 bases, with 8 bases between. Germline CDR1 and CDR2: SGDLS and YYNGEE. The CDR3 region is CASSPGVGYTF. CDR3 nucleotides: TGTGCCAGCAGCCCGGGGGTTGGCTACACCTTC.

Details on this clone: One end of the junction does not line up with germline, which may come from a read error. The chain uses TRBV4-3 and TRBJ2-3; TRBD2 aligns across 7 bases. This CDR3 is 8 amino acids long. CDR1 is LGHNA, CDR2 YSLEER, per germline. As DNA, the CDR3 is TGCGCCAGCAGACCAGCGGGGTTC. Protein product: CASRPAGF.

V is TRBV5-1 and J is TRBJ2-1; no firm D call. The CDR3 has 15 amino acids. Germline CDR1 reads SGHRS; CDR2 reads YFSETQ. Trimming pared 0 bases from V and 5 bases from J, leaving 12 bases between. This CDR3 is CASSLVSLSDNEQFF. CDR3 bases: TGCGCCAGCAGCTTGGTGAGCTTAAGCGACAATGAGCAGTTCTTC.

This clone was seen a few times. The rearrangement uses TRBV7-8 and TRBJ2-7; D is perhaps TRBD2 (5 bases). This CDR3 is built from 14 residues. V lost 5 bases and J lost 6, with 17 bases in between. The germline gives CDR1 SGHVS, CDR2 FQNEAQ. The CDR3 spells CASSRRWTAVEQYF. In DNA form, the CDR3 reads TGTGCCAGCAGCCGCAGGTGGACTGCAGTCGAGCAGTACTTC.

The V gene is TRBV30, the J gene TRBJ2-5; D tentatively reads TRBD1 or TRBD2 (5 bases each). Trimming shortened V by 5 bases and J by 5 bases, and 12 bases separated the two germline ends. Germline values: CDR1 GTSNPN, CDR2 SVGIG (reference sequence). This CDR3 spans 12 amino acids. The CDR3 nucleotides read TGTGCCTGGCGTCCTGGGGGTGAGACCCAGTACTTC. Its translation is CAWRPGGETQYF.

V and J are TRBV7-6 and TRBJ2-2; perhaps TRBD2 as D (5 bases). The CDR3 contains 16 residues. Trimming took off 1 base at V and 4 bases at J, with 13 bases between the two ends. CDR1 SGHVS and CDR2 FNYEAQ come from the germline V gene. The CDR3 reads CASSLGGLALTGELFF. CDR3 bases: TGTGCCAGCAGCTTAGGCGGCCTAGCTCTCACCGGGGAGCTGTTTTTT.

The chain links TRBV18 to TRBJ1-1, with D perhaps matching TRBD1 (5 bases). Germline V gene lookup returns CDR1 KGHSH and CDR2 LQKENI. CDR3 length: 15 amino acids. V gave up 1 base and J gave up 3 bases, with 12 bases separating them. The CDR3 DNA sequence: TGTGCCAGCTCACCACGGTACGGGGGAGACACTGAAGCTTTCTTT. This translates into CASSPRYGGDTEAFF. Full variable domain (rest looked up from reference TRBV18 and TRBJ1-1): NAGVMQNPRHLVRRRGQEARLRCSPMKGHSHVYWYRQLPEEGLKFMVYLQKENIIDESGMPKERFSAEFPKEGPSILRIQQVVRGDSAAYFCASSPRYGGDTEAFFGQGTRLTVV.

This chain links TRBV6-1 with TRBJ1-1; 7 nucleotides line up with TRBD1. V lost 8 bases, J lost 10 bases, and 10 bases stayed unmatched. Germline lookup yields CDR1 MNHNS and CDR2 SASEGT. This CDR3 spans 12 amino acids. This CDR3 reads CASGPDRAGAFF. The DNA of the CDR3 is TGTGCCAGCGGCCCAGACAGGGCAGGAGCTTTCTTT.

Written as DNA, the CDR3 is TGTGCCAGCAGTGACGTAACTAGCGGGAGGGCCTTGGGCAAAAACATTCAGTACTTC. Its protein is CASSDVTSGRALGKNIQYF. The chain combines TRBV6-4 with TRBJ2-4; 13 nucleotides line up with TRBD2. The CDR3 runs 19 residues. The V segment lost 2 bases and the J segment 3 bases; nucleotides outside the gene matches: 10. CDR1 is MRHNA and CDR2 is SNTAGT in the germline V gene.

This clone has more than one count but fewer than ten. The chain is built from TRBV5-1 and TRBJ2-2; the D gene is possibly TRBD2 (5 bases). CDR1 is SGHRS, CDR2 YFSETQ, per germline. This CDR3 spans 17 amino acids. V was clipped by 1 base and J by 6 bases, with 19 bases between them. In DNA form, the CDR3 reads TGCGCCAGCAGCTTGAACCTAGCCCCAACCGACGCCGGGGAGCTGTTTTTT. It specifies CASSLNLAPTDAGELFF.

J is TRBJ2-7 and V is TRBV27; D is perhaps TRBD2 (6 bases). Germline V CDR1 and CDR2: MNHEY, SMNVEV (reference sequence). Trimming cost V 0 bases and J 3 bases, with 18 bases left between them. The CDR3 is 17 amino acids. CDR3 amino acids: CASSLSPRRRGLYEQYF. CDR3 nucleotides: TGTGCCAGCAGTTTATCGCCCCGTCGGAGGGGTCTCTACGAGCAGTACTTC.

V gene TRBV18 combines with J gene TRBJ1-3; D not certain. Germline V gene sequence: CDR1 KGHSH, CDR2 LQKENI. This CDR3 has 13 amino acids. Between the trimmed V and J ends, which lost 8 bases and 3 bases, there was a span of 11 bases. This chain's CDR3 is CASGRMGGNTIYF. Here the CDR3 DNA reads TGTGCCAGCGGTAGAATGGGTGGAAACACCATATATTTT.

The chain joins TRBV5-1 to TRBJ2-6; D might be TRBD1 (7 bases). This CDR3 has 18 amino acids. Germline values: CDR1 SGHRS, CDR2 YFSETQ. Trimming pared 0 bases from V and 0 bases from J, leaving 13 bases between. CDR3 DNA: TGCGCCAGCAGCTTGGGGCCAGGGGGGAGCTCTGGGGCCAACGTCCTGACTTTC. Protein product: CASSLGPGGSSGANVLTF.

This rearrangement joins TRBV28 to TRBJ1-5, with a tentative D call TRBD1 (6 bases). This CDR3 region has 14 residues. Trimming took off 3 bases at V and 7 bases at J, with 13 bases between the two ends. Germline V lookup: CDR1 MDHEN, CDR2 SYDVKM. This CDR3 is CASSLGAGSQPQHF. CDR3 sequence (DNA): TGTGCCAGCAGTTTGGGGGCAGGGAGCCAGCCCCAGCATTTT.

The V and J genes are TRBV9 and TRBJ1-6; TRBD1 might be the D (5 bases). V gave up 4 bases and J gave up 1 base, with 15 bases separating them. The length of the CDR3 is 17 residues. In germline, CDR1 is SGDLS, CDR2 YYNGEE. As DNA, the CDR3 is TGTGCCAGCAGCCCCTTTGGGGGGGTATCCTATAATTCACCCCTCCACTTT. It yields the protein CASSPFGGVSYNSPLHF.

The CDR3 nucleotides read TGCGCCAGCAGCCAAGATGCCGGGAGGGAGCAGTACTTC. It codes for CASSQDAGREQYF. The chain joins TRBV4-3 to TRBJ2-7, with 7 bases matching TRBD2. The CDR3 has 13 amino acids. CDR1 LGHNA and CDR2 YSLEER come from the germline V gene. V shed 0 bases, J shed 7 bases, and the junction held 3 bases outside the gene matches.

The chain joins TRBV14 to TRBJ1-4; TRBD1 might be the D (5 bases). In germline, CDR1 is SGHDN, CDR2 FVKESK. Trimming left V 1 base short and J 8 bases short, with 20 bases between. The CDR3 length is 17 residues. This CDR3 is CASSQAAPSWGGEKLFF. The CDR3 DNA reads as TGTGCCAGCAGCCAAGCGGCCCCTTCGTGGGGCGGGGAAAAACTGTTTTTT.

This clone occurred once. The chain links TRBV9 to TRBJ2-1, with 9 bases lining up with TRBD2. The CDR3 runs to 15 residues. Germline loops: CDR1 SGDLS, CDR2 YYNGEE. The J segment lost 6 bases and the V segment lost 0 bases, leaving 4 bases of the junction unmatched. The CDR3 region is CASSVGASGVNEQFF. DNA for the CDR3: TGTGCCAGCAGCGTAGGGGCTAGCGGGGTCAATGAGCAGTTCTTC. Combining the CDR3 with reference TRBV9 and TRBJ2-1 gives the whole variable domain DSGVTQTPKHLITATGQRVTLRCSPRSGDLSVYWYQQSLDQGLQFLIQYYNGEERAKGNILERFSAQQFPDLHSELNLSSLELGDSALYFCASSVGASGVNEQFFGPGTRLTVL.

The V gene is TRBV6-5, the J gene TRBJ1-1; D uncertain. The germline CDR1 and CDR2 sequences are MNHEY and SVGAGI. V was clipped by 7 bases and J by 5 bases, with 8 bases between them. The CDR3 runs to 11 residues. CDR3 loop: CASKRRTEAFF. In DNA, the CDR3 is TGTGCCAGCAAAAGGAGGACTGAAGCTTTCTTT.

The chain uses TRBV2 and TRBJ2-1; TRBD2 matches 14 bases. Looked up from germline, CDR1 is SNHLY and CDR2 is FYNNEI. V was pared by 7 bases and J by 8 bases, with 7 bases of the junction left unmatched. This CDR3 has 15 amino acids. CDR3 residues: CASTEGLAGVDEQFF. The CDR3, as DNA: TGTGCCAGCACGGAGGGACTAGCGGGAGTGGATGAGCAGTTCTTC.

V usage is TRBV7-9 and J usage is TRBJ2-3, with D perhaps matching TRBD1 or TRBD2 (6 bases each). V was cut by 4 bases and J by 6 bases, with 20 bases left in between. The length of the CDR3 is 16 residues. Germline CDR1 and CDR2: SEHNR and FQNEAQ (reference sequence). CDR3 sequence reads: CASSSLGGVGDDTQYF. CDR3 bases: TGTGCCAGCAGCTCCTTGGGGGGCGTGGGAGACGATACGCAGTATTTT.

This clone turned up a few times. The rearrangement uses TRBV5-6 and TRBJ1-3; D is unresolved. V was cut by 1 base and J by 2 bases, with 10 bases left in between. CDR1 and CDR2 (germline): SGHDT, YYEEEE. This CDR3 has 15 residues. The CDR3 reads CASSLRTTAGNTIYF. The CDR3 DNA reads as TGTGCCAGCAGCTTGAGGACGACGGCTGGAAACACCATATATTTT.

This clone came up a few times. The V gene is TRBV2, the J gene TRBJ1-2, with 9 nucleotides matching TRBD1. This CDR3 has 14 residues. In germline, CDR1 is SNHLY, CDR2 FYNNEI. V was clipped by 7 bases and J by 2 bases; unmatched bases: 5. For the CDR3, the DNA is TGTGCCAGCACCTGGGACAGGGCAAACTATGGCTACACCTTC. It codes for CASTWDRANYGYTF. Filled out from reference TRBV2 and TRBJ1-2, the complete variable domain reads EPEVTQTPSHQVTQMGQEVILRCVPISNHLYFYWYRQILGQKVEFLVSFYNNEISEKSEIFDDQFSVERPDGSNFTLKIRSTKLEDSAMYFCASTWDRANYGYTFGSGTRLTVV.

With regard to this clone: The sample contains more than one DNA sequence encoding this CDR3. The chain employs TRBV20-1 and TRBJ2-1; no clear D. Per the germline V gene, CDR1 is DFQATT and CDR2 is SNEGSKA (reference sequence). V was shortened by 3 bases and J by 5 bases, with 5 bases between the two germline ends. CDR3 length equals 11 residues. The chain's CDR3 is CSARGHNEQFF. In nucleotides, the CDR3 is TGCAGTGCTAGGGGTCACAATGAGCAGTTCTTC.

The chain is built from TRBV28 and TRBJ1-1; tentative D call: TRBD1 (5 bases). This CDR3 is 14 amino acids long. CDR1 is MDHEN and CDR2 is SYDVKM in the germline V gene. V was clipped by 2 bases and J by 4 bases, with 11 bases between them. CDR3 sequence: CASSLRAGGTEAFF. The CDR3 nucleotides read TGTGCCAGCAGTTTAAGGGCTGGGGGCACTGAAGCTTTCTTT.

The chain couples TRBV7-6 to TRBJ1-5; 10 nucleotides align to TRBD1. Losses at the gene ends were 5 bases for V and 5 bases for J; bases not matched to a gene: 3. CDR3 length: 14 residues. The V gene's germline CDR1 is SGHVS and CDR2 FNYEAQ. In DNA form, the CDR3 reads TGTGCCAGCAGCCCTGGGACAGGGGATCAGCCCCAGCATTTT. Its protein product is CASSPGTGDQPQHF.

The chain links TRBV2 to TRBJ1-2, with a possible D match to TRBD1 (6 bases). Germline CDR1 SNHLY, CDR2 FYNNEI. V shed 6 bases and J shed 4 bases, with 12 bases lying between them. The CDR3 runs 13 residues. The CDR3 loop reads CASRTGGPYGYTF. In DNA form, the CDR3 reads TGTGCCAGCAGGACTGGGGGGCCCTATGGCTACACCTTC.